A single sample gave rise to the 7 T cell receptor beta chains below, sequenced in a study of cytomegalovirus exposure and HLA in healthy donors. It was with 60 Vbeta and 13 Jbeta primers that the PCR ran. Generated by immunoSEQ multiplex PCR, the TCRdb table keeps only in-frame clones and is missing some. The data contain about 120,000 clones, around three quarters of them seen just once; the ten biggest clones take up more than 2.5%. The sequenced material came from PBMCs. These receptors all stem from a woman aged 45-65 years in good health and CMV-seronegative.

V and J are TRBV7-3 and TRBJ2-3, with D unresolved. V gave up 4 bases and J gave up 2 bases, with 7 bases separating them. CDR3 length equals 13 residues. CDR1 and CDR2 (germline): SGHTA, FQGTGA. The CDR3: CASSSLFTDTQYF. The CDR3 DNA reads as TGTGCCAGCAGCTCACTTTTCACAGATACGCAGTATTTT.

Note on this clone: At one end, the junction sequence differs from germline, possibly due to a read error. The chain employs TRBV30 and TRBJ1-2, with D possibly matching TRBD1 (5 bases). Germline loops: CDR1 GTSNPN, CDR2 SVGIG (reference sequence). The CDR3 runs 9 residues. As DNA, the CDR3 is TGTGCCTGGAGTCCAGGGCAGGCCTTC. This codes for CAWSPGQAF. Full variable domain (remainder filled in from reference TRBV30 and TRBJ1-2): SQTIHQWPATLVQPVGSPLSLECTVEGTSNPNLYWYRQAAGRGLQLLFYSVGIGQISSEVPQNLSASRPQDRQFILSSKKLLLSDSGFYLCAWSPGQAFGSGTRLTVV.

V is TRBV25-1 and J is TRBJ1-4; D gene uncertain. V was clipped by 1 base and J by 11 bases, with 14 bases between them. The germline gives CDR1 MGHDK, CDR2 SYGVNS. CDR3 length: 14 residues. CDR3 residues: CASSESSNAGKLFF. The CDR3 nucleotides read TGTGCCAGCAGTGAATCATCTAATGCTGGTAAACTGTTTTTT.

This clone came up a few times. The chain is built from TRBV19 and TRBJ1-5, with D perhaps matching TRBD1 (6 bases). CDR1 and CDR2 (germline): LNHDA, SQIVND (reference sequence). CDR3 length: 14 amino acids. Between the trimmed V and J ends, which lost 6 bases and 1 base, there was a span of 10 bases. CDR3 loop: CASSAQGSNQPQHF. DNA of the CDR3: TGTGCCAGTAGCGCCCAGGGGAGCAATCAGCCCCAGCATTTT.

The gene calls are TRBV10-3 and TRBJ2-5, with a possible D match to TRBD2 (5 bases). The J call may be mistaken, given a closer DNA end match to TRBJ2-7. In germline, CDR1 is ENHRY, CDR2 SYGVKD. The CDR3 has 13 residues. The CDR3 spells CAISGVLWYEQYF. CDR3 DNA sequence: TGTGCCATCAGCGGGGTTCTTTGGTACGAGCAGTACTTC.

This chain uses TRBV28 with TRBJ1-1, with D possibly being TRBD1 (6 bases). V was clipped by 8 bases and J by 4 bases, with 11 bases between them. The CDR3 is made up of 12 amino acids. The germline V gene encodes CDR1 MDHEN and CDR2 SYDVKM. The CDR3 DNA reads TGTGCCAGCGTATTACAGGGCACTGAAGCTTTCTTT. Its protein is CASVLQGTEAFF.

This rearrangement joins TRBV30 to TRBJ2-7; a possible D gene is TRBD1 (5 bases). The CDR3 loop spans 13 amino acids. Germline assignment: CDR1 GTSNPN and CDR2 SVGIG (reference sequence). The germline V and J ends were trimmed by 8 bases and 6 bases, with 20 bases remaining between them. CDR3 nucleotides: TGTGCCGGGGCTCGGCTAGTTGACTCCGAGCAGTACTTC. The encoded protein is CAGARLVDSEQYF.